The next 10 T cell receptor beta chains were all read from a single sample in a study of blood T cell repertoires in COVID-19. Clones were sequenced by immunoSEQ multiplex PCR, and TCRdb holds only the in-frame ones, with some missing. The sample lists 150,000 or so clones, 75% to 90% occurring once. Sequencing was done on a sample of peripheral blood. These receptor sequences come from a man between 60 and 75 years old with acute or convalescent COVID-19.

CDR3 residues: CASSPTGSAGGELFF. CDR3 nucleotides: TGTGCCAGTAGTCCAACCGGGAGTGCGGGCGGGGAGCTGTTTTTT. The chain links TRBV19 to TRBJ2-2; tentatively, D is TRBD2 (6 bases). CDR3 length: 15 residues. The germline V and J ends were trimmed by 5 bases and 7 bases, with 17 bases remaining between them. Germline loops: CDR1 LNHDA, CDR2 SQIVND (reference sequence).

This chain uses TRBV24-1 with TRBJ2-3; 8 positions agree with TRBD1. This CDR3 contains 13 residues. Germline CDR1 reads KGHDR; CDR2 reads SFDVKD. The J segment lost 6 bases and the V segment lost 5 bases, leaving 3 bases of the junction unmatched. CDR3 in DNA: TGTGCCACCAGTGCAGGGGGCCTGGATACGCAGTATTTT. Protein sequence: CATSAGGLDTQYF.

CDR3 sequence reads: CASNPDAGFNQPQHF. The DNA of the CDR3 is TGTGCCAGTAACCCAGACGCGGGGTTCAATCAGCCCCAGCATTTT. The chain joins TRBV19 to TRBJ1-5, with no clear D. Germline lookup yields CDR1 LNHDA and CDR2 SQIVND (reference sequence). The V and J ends lost 7 bases and 3 bases respectively, with 16 bases between them. The CDR3 runs 15 residues.

CDR3: CASSLLVFHEQFF. CDR3 nucleotide sequence: TGTGCCAGCAGTTTATTAGTCTTCCATGAGCAGTTCTTC. The chain carries TRBV27 and TRBJ2-1, with D unclear. Trimming pared 1 base from V and 8 bases from J, leaving 9 bases between. The germline V gene encodes CDR1 MNHEY and CDR2 SMNVEV (reference sequence). This CDR3 has 13 amino acids.

The V gene is TRBV6-5, the J gene TRBJ1-1; weak D call: TRBD1 (6 bases). Trimming shortened V by 5 bases and J by 4 bases, and 14 bases separated the two germline ends. In germline, CDR1 is MNHEY, CDR2 SVGAGI. There are 14 residues in the CDR3. The CDR3 nucleotides are TGTGCCAGCAGTAGGACAGCCCTGGGCACTGAAGCTTTCTTT. Its translation is CASSRTALGTEAFF.

The V gene is TRBV7-2, the J gene TRBJ2-3; D not resolved. V dropped 2 bases and J dropped 3 bases, with 6 bases sitting between them. Germline V gene data show CDR1 as SGHTA and CDR2 as FQGNSA. The length of the CDR3 is 13 residues. The CDR3 region is CASSLMTTDTQYF. The CDR3 DNA reads as TGTGCCAGCAGCTTAATGACTACAGATACGCAGTATTTT.

The chain has TRBV19 and TRBJ1-2, with TRBD1 as a possible D gene (5 bases). This CDR3 spans 15 amino acids. V lost 6 bases to trimming and J lost 2 bases, with 16 bases between them. Looked up from germline, CDR1 is LNHDA and CDR2 is SQIVND (reference sequence). The CDR3 protein is CASRGLGGSNYGYTF. DNA for the CDR3: TGTGCCAGTAGGGGGCTAGGAGGGAGCAACTATGGCTACACCTTC.

The chain uses TRBV27 and TRBJ2-7; D is perhaps TRBD1 (5 bases). V lost 3 bases to trimming and J lost 8 bases, with 14 bases between them. Per the germline V gene, CDR1 is MNHEY and CDR2 is SMNVEV (reference sequence). This CDR3 is 13 amino acids long. CDR3 nucleotide sequence: TGTGCCAGCAGTTTGAGAGAAGGGGCTAAGCAGTACTTC. Encoded protein: CASSLREGAKQYF.

J is TRBJ2-7 and V is TRBV11-2; tentative D call: TRBD1 (7 bases). In germline, CDR1 is SGHAT, CDR2 FQNNGV. The length of the CDR3 is 14 residues. The V end lost 2 bases, the J end lost 2 bases, and 10 bases lay between the germline ends. The CDR3 DNA reads TGTGCCAGCAGCTTACCAGGGGGGACCTACGAGCAGTACTTC. It encodes CASSLPGGTYEQYF.

This sequence joins TRBV28 and TRBJ1-5; TRBD1 matches 9 bases. CDR3 length: 17 amino acids. The ends lost 1 base at V and 7 bases at J; junction bases unmatched: 11. Germline V gives CDR1 MDHEN, CDR2 SYDVKM. The CDR3 bases are TGTGCCAGCAGTTTATCGGGACAGGGAGGTTTTGGACAGCCCCAGCATTTT. Translating gives CASSLSGQGGFGQPQHF.